This T cell receptor beta chain was recovered during a study of blood T cell repertoires in COVID-19. Method: immunoSEQ multiplex PCR; TCRdb's copy keeps in-frame clones and lacks some. The sample has 190,000 or so clones; 87% are singletons. From germline, CDR1 is MNHNS and CDR2 SASEGT. With 3 bases removed from V and 2 bases from J, the gap between germline ends came to 10 bases. The CDR3 loop spans 14 amino acids. Participant age was roughly 18 to 90 years, and participants resided in fewer than 30 US areas. Recovery among Cohort 3 donors was established by two negative PCRs, clearance, or symptom resolution.

The sample consisted of PBMCs or T cells enriched from blood (not recorded which). This TCR was recovered from a woman between 25 and 40 years old who had recovered from COVID-19. The chain couples TRBV6-1 to TRBJ1-2; maybe TRBD1 (6 bases). CDR3 protein: CASSDRTGNYGYTF. The CDR3 DNA sequence: TGTGCCAGCAGTGACCGTACAGGGAACTATGGCTACACCTTC.